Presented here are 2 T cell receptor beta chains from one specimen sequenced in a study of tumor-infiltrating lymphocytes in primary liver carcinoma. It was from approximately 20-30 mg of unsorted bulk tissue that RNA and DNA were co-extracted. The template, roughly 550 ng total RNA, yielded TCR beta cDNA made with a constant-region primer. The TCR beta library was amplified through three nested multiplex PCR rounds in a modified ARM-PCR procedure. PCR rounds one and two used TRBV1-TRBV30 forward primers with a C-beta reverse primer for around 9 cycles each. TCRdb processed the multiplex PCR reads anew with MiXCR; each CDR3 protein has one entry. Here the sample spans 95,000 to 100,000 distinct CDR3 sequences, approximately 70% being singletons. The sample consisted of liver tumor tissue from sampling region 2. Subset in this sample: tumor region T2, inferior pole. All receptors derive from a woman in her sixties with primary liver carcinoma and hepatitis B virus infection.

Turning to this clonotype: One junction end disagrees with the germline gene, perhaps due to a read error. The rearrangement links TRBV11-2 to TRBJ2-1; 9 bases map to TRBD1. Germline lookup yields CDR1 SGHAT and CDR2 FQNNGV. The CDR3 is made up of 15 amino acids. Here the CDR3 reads CTSSLGQGCYNEQFF. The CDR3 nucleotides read TGTACCAGCAGCCTTGGACAGGGGTGCTACAATGAGCAGTTCTTC.

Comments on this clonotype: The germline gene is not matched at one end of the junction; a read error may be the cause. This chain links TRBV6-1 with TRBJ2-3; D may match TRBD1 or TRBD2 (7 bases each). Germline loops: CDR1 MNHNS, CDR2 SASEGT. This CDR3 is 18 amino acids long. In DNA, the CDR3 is TGTGCCAGCTGTGACCTTCATGCGACAGGGAGGGTTCAAGATACGCAGTATTTT. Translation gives CASCDLHATGRVQDTQYF.